A single sample gave rise to the 18 T cell receptor beta chains below, sequenced in a study of cytomegalovirus exposure and HLA in healthy donors. Sequencing was performed with immunoSEQ multiplex PCR; in TCRdb, only in-frame clones are kept and a portion is missing. The sample carries over 75,000 clones, 85% recorded once. Material for sequencing was PBMCs. All receptors come from a man in his late teens or twenties in good health and CMV-seropositive.

The table lists this clone with a count of one. The chain is built from TRBV29-1 and TRBJ2-5, with 7 bases lining up with TRBD1. Trimming removed 2 bases from V and 5 bases from J; junction bases left unmatched: 5. The CDR3 sequence is 13 residues long. Germline V gives CDR1 SQVTM, CDR2 ANQGSEA. The CDR3 coding sequence is TGCAGCGTTGAAAAGGGACAGAGGGAGACCCAGTACTTC. Translating gives CSVEKGQRETQYF. The variable domain in full, with the rest retrieved from reference TRBV29-1 and TRBJ2-5, is SAVISQKPSRDICQRGTSLTIQCQVDSQVTMMFWYRQQPGQSLTLIATANQGSEATYESGFVIDKFPISRPNLTFSTLTVSNMSPEDSSIYLCSVEKGQRETQYFGPGTRLLVL.

As DNA, the CDR3 is TGTGCCAGCAGCTTCGGACAGGTATACTCCTACGAGCAGTACTTC. Amino acids: CASSFGQVYSYEQYF. The rearrangement links TRBV7-2 to TRBJ2-7; TRBD1 matches 7 bases. This CDR3 has 15 residues. The V gene end was trimmed by 3 bases and the J gene end by 0 bases; junction bases not matched to a gene: 5. Germline-derived CDR1 and CDR2 are SGHTA and FQGNSA. Full variable domain (rest looked up from reference TRBV7-2 and TRBJ2-7): GAGVSQSPSNKVTEKGKDVELRCDPISGHTALYWYRQSLGQGLEFLIYFQGNSAPDKSGLPSDRFSAERTGGSVSTLTIQRTQQEDSAVYLCASSFGQVYSYEQYFGPGTRLTVT.

V and J are TRBV9 and TRBJ2-7; the match to TRBD2 covers 10 bases. Germline trimming cut 0 bases from V and 4 bases from J; bases unmatched to any gene: 4. The length of the CDR3 is 15 residues. CDR1 SGDLS and CDR2 YYNGEE come from the germline V gene. This chain's CDR3 is CASSVDTSGAYEQYF. CDR3 DNA sequence: TGTGCCAGCAGCGTAGATACTAGCGGGGCTTACGAGCAGTACTTC.

The chain has TRBV9 and TRBJ2-3; D gene unclear. The V gene's germline CDR1 is SGDLS and CDR2 YYNGEE. The V gene lost 3 bases and the J gene lost 1 base, with 6 bases spanning the gap. This CDR3 has 13 amino acids. The CDR3 spells CASSALRTDTQYF. In DNA form, the CDR3 reads TGTGCCAGCAGCGCCCTACGCACAGATACGCAGTATTTT.

The V gene is TRBV6-1, the J gene TRBJ2-1; TRBD1 is a possible D gene (6 bases). Trimming shortened V by 4 bases and J by 4 bases, and 23 bases separated the two germline ends. The CDR3 loop spans 18 amino acids. The germline CDR1 and CDR2 sequences are MNHNS and SASEGT. CDR3 sequence: CASSGDKLQGGIYNEQFF. In DNA, the CDR3 is TGTGCCAGCAGTGGCGACAAGCTACAAGGGGGAATTTACAATGAGCAGTTCTTC.

The genes are TRBV21-1 and TRBJ1-1; the listed D gene, TRBD1, was not tested against the DNA. TRBV21-1 is recorded as a pseudogene. CDR3 length: 17 amino acids. CDR3 sequence (DNA): TGTGCCAGCAGCACCTCACAGGGGATTGTAGTACTCACTGAAGCTTTCTTT. This codes for CASSTSQGIVVLTEAFF.

This sequence joins TRBV28 and TRBJ2-7, with D possibly matching TRBD1 (6 bases). CDR1 and CDR2 from the germline V gene are MDHEN and SYDVKM. Trimming removed 8 bases from V and 11 bases from J, with 19 bases in between. This CDR3 is built from 12 residues. CDR3: CASLSARGREYV. CDR3 DNA sequence: TGTGCCAGCTTAAGCGCCAGGGGAAGAGAGTACGTC.

This chain connects TRBV20-1 to TRBJ2-7; D might be TRBD1 (6 bases). Looked up from germline, CDR1 is DFQATT and CDR2 is SNEGSKA (reference sequence). Trimming shortened V by 6 bases and J by 6 bases, and 12 bases separated the two germline ends. The CDR3 covers 11 residues. CDR3 sequence (DNA): TGCAGTGCAAGCACAGGGAGCGAGCAGTACTTC. This codes for CSASTGSEQYF.

V usage is TRBV15 and J usage is TRBJ1-4, with 7 bases identical to TRBD1. CDR3 length equals 15 residues. The germline V gene has CDR1 LNHNV and CDR2 YYDKDF (reference sequence). V shed 4 bases and J 2 bases; nucleotides not matched to a gene: 4. CDR3 sequence: CATSTATGTNEKLFF. CDR3 DNA sequence: TGTGCCACCAGCACAGCGACAGGGACTAATGAAAAACTGTTTTTT.

V gene TRBV18 combines with J gene TRBJ2-4; the match to TRBD2 covers 11 bases. The germline CDR1 and CDR2 sequences are KGHSH and LQKENI. Germline trimming cut 0 bases from V and 3 bases from J; bases unmatched to any gene: 4. This CDR3 spans 17 amino acids. CDR3 amino acids: CASSPPLAGGLKNIQYF. For the CDR3, the DNA is TGTGCCAGCTCACCACCCCTAGCGGGAGGCCTCAAAAACATTCAGTACTTC.

This chain links TRBV6-6 with TRBJ2-5; D possibly corresponds to TRBD2 (6 bases). Germline CDR1 is MNHNY and CDR2 is SVGAGI (reference sequence). This CDR3 is 13 amino acids long. Trimming left V 4 bases short and J 5 bases short, with 11 bases between. CDR3 DNA: TGTGCCAGCAGTTTACGGGGGTGGGAGACCCAGTACTTC. It yields the protein CASSLRGWETQYF.

This clone has a single count. CDR3 sequence (DNA): TGCGCCAGCAGCCAAGATGCGGACTACTCCTACAATGAGCAGTTCTTC. This gives the protein CASSQDADYSYNEQFF. J is TRBJ2-1 and V is TRBV4-1; D possibly corresponds to TRBD2 (6 bases). V lost 0 bases, J lost 0 bases, and 9 bases lay in between. From germline, CDR1 is MGHRA and CDR2 YSYEKL. This CDR3 is built from 16 residues.

The chain carries TRBV7-8 and TRBJ2-1, with TRBD2 matching 10 bases. Germline V gene lookup returns CDR1 SGHVS and CDR2 FQNEAQ. The V and J ends lost 3 bases and 3 bases, in that order; junction bases with no gene match: 5. The CDR3 totals 16 residues. This CDR3 is CASSLGGTSDYNEQFF. CDR3 nucleotides: TGTGCCAGCAGCTTGGGGGGGACTAGCGACTACAATGAGCAGTTCTTC. The variable domain in full, completed from reference TRBV7-8 and TRBJ2-1, reads GAGVSQSPRYKVAKRGQDVALRCDPISGHVSLFWYQQALGQGPEFLTYFQNEAQLDKSGLPSDRFFAERPEGSVSTLKIQRTQQEDSAVYLCASSLGGTSDYNEQFFGPGTRLTVL.

A note on this clone: Other DNA sequences in this sample translate to the same CDR3. The chain has TRBV28 and TRBJ1-1, with D unclear. The CDR3 contains 12 residues. In germline, CDR1 is MDHEN, CDR2 SYDVKM. Trimming left V 5 bases short and J 0 bases short, with 4 bases between. The chain's CDR3 is CASSSMNTEAFF. The CDR3 region has the DNA TGTGCCAGCAGTAGCATGAACACTGAAGCTTTCTTT.

The chain couples TRBV27 to TRBJ2-7, with TRBD1 matching 8 bases. J was trimmed by 5 bases and V by 3 bases; bases with no gene match: 6. This CDR3 spans 14 amino acids. In germline, CDR1 is MNHEY, CDR2 SMNVEV (reference sequence). The CDR3 loop is CASSFGQGANEQYF. CDR3 sequence (DNA): TGTGCCAGCAGTTTCGGGCAGGGGGCAAACGAGCAGTACTTC.

This clone was observed a single time. This chain joins TRBV29-1 and TRBJ1-2; 10 bases line up with TRBD1. From germline, CDR1 is SQVTM and CDR2 ANQGSEA. V shed 7 bases, J shed 13 bases, and the junction held 18 bases outside the gene matches. The CDR3 length is 14 residues. In DNA, the CDR3 is TGCAGCGCCCCGCCGGAGACAGGGGGCGGCTTAACCACCTTC. This translates into CSAPPETGGGLTTF.

The V gene is TRBV6-1, the J gene TRBJ2-7, with TRBD1 matching 7 bases. The J segment lost 1 base and the V segment lost 6 bases, leaving 6 bases of the junction unmatched. The CDR3 length is 14 residues. CDR1 is MNHNS, CDR2 SASEGT, per germline. The CDR3 nucleotides read TGTGCCAGCAGGGGGGCAGGGGGATCCTACGAGCAGTACGTC. Amino acid sequence: CASRGAGGSYEQYV.

The chain recombines TRBV7-9 with TRBJ2-7, with TRBD2 matching over 12 bases. Trimming removed 5 bases from V and 5 bases from J; junction bases left unmatched: 10. The germline CDR1 and CDR2 sequences are SEHNR and FQNEAQ (reference sequence). The CDR3 contains 16 residues. The CDR3 bases are TGTGCCAGCAGCCCAGCGACTAGCGGGAGCCATGACGAGCAGTACGTC. It is translated as CASSPATSGSHDEQYV.